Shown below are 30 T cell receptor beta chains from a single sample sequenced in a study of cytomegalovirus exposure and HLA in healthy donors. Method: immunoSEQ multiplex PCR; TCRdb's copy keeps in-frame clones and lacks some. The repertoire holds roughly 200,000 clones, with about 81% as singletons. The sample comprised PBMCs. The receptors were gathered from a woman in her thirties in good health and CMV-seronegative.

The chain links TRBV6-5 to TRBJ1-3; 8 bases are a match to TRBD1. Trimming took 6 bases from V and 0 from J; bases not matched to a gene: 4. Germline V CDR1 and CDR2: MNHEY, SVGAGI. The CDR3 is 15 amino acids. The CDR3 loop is CASSPGQGSGNTIYF. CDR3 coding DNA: TGTGCCAGCAGCCCCGGACAGGGCTCTGGAAACACCATATATTTT.

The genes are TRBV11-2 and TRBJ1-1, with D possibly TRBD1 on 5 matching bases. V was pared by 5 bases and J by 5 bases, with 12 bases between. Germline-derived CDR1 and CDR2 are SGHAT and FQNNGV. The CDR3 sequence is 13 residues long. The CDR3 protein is CASSLGGVTEAFF. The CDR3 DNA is TGTGCCAGCAGCCTGGGGGGGGTGACTGAAGCTTTCTTT. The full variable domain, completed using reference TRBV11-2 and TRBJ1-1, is EAGVAQSPRYKIIEKRQSVAFWCNPISGHATLYWYQQILGQGPKLLIQFQNNGVVDDSQLPKDRFSAERLKGVDSTLKIQPAKLEDSAVYLCASSLGGVTEAFFGQGTRLTVV.

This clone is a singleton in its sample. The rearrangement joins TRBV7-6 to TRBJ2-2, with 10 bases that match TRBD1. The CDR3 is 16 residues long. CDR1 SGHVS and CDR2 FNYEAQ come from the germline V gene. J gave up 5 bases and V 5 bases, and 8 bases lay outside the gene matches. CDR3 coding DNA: TGTGCCAGCAGCCCCCATGGGACAGGGGTTACCGGGGAGCTGTTTTTT. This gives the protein CASSPHGTGVTGELFF.

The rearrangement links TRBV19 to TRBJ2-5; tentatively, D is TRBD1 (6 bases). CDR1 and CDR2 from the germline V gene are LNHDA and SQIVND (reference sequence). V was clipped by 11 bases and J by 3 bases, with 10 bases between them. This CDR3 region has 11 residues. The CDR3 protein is CAHRQEETQYF. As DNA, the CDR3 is TGTGCCCATCGACAGGAAGAGACCCAGTACTTC.

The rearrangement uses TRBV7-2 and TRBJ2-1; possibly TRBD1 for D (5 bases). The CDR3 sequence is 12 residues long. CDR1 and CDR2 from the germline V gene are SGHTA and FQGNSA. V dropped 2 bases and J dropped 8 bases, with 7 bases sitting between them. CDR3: CASSLWGYEQFF. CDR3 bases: TGTGCCAGCAGCTTATGGGGCTATGAGCAGTTCTTC.

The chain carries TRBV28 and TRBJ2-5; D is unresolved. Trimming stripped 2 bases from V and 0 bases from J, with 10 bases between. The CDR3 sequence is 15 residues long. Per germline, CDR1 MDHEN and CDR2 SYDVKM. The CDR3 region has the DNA TGTGCCAGCAGTTTACTCCCGCAGTACCAAGAGACCCAGTACTTC. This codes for CASSLLPQYQETQYF.

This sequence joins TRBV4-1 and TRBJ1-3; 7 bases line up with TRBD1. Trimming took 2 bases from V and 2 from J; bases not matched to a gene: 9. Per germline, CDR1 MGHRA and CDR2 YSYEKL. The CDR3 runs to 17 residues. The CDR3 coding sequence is TGCGCCAGCAGCCAAAAGGGCACAGGGGACGCTGGAAACACCATATATTTT. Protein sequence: CASSQKGTGDAGNTIYF.

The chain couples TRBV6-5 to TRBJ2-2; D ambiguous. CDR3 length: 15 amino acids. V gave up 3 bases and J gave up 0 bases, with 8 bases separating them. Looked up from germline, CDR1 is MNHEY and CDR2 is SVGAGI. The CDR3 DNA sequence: TGTGCCAGCAGTTATGGCTCCCCGAACACCGGGGAGCTGTTTTTT. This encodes CASSYGSPNTGELFF.

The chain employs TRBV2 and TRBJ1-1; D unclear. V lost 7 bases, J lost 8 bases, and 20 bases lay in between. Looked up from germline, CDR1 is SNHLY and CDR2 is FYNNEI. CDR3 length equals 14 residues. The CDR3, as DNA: TGTGCCAGCACAGAACAGTATGTATTAGGCGAAGCTTTCTTT. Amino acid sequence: CASTEQYVLGEAFF.

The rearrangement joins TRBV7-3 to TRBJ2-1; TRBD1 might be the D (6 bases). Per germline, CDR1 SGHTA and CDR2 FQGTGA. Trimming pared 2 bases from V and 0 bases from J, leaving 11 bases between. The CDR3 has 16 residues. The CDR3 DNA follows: TGTGCCAGCAGCTTACCCTCAGGGGACTCCTACAATGAGCAGTTCTTC. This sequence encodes CASSLPSGDSYNEQFF.

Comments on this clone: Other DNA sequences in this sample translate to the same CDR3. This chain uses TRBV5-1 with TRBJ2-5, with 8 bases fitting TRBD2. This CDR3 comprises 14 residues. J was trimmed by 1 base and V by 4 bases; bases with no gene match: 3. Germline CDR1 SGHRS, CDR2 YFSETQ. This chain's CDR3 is CASSPGTSQETQYF. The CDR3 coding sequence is TGCGCCAGCAGCCCGGGGACTAGCCAAGAGACCCAGTACTTC.

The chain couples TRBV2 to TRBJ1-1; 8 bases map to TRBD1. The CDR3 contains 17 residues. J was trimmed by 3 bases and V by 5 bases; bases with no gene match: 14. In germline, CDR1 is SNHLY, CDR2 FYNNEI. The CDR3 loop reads CASSRTGTGHVDTEAFF. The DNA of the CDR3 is TGTGCCAGCAGTCGCACCGGGACAGGCCACGTTGACACTGAAGCTTTCTTT.

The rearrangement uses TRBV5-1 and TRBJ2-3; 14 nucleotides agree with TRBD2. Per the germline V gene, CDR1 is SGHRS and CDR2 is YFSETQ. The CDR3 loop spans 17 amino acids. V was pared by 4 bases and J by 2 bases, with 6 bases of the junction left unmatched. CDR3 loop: CASSPGLAGANTDTQYF. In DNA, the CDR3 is TGCGCCAGCAGCCCGGGACTAGCGGGGGCCAACACAGATACGCAGTATTTT. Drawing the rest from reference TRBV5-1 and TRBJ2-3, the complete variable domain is KAGVTQTPRYLIKTRGQQVTLSCSPISGHRSVSWYQQTPGQGLQFLFEYFSETQRNKGNFPGRFSGRQFSNSRSEMNVSTLELGDSALYLCASSPGLAGANTDTQYFGPGTRLTVL.

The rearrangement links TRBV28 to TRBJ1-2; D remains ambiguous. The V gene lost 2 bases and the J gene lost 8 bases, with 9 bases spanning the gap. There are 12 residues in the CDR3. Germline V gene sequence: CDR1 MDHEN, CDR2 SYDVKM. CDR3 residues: CASSLRGEGYTF. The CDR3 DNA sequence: TGTGCCAGCAGTTTACGTGGAGAAGGCTACACCTTC.

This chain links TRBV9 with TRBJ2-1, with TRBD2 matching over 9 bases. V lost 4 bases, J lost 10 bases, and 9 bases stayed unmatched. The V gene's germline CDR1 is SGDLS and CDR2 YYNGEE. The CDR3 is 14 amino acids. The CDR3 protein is CASSPRTSVGEQFF. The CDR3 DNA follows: TGTGCCAGCAGCCCTCGGACTAGCGTGGGGGAGCAGTTCTTC.

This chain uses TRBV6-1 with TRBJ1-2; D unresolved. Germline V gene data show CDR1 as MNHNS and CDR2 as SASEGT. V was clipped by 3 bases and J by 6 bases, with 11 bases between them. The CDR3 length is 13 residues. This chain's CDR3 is CASSERLADGYTF. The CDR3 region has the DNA TGTGCCAGCAGTGAGCGCCTGGCGGATGGCTACACCTTC.

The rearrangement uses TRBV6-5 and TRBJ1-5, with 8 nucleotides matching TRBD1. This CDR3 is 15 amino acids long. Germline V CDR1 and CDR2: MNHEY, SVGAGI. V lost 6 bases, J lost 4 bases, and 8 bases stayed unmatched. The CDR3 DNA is TGTGCCAGCAGCACCGACAGGGGAGGGAATCAGCCCCAGCATTTT. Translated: CASSTDRGGNQPQHF.

The CDR3 nucleotides read TGTGCCAGCTCTCCCGGGACAGGGAATACCTACGAGCAGTACTTC. This encodes CASSPGTGNTYEQYF. The rearrangement joins TRBV18 to TRBJ2-7; 9 bases fit TRBD1. The CDR3 is 15 residues long. J was trimmed by 2 bases and V by 6 bases; bases with no gene match: 8. Germline-derived CDR1 and CDR2 are KGHSH and LQKENI. Full variable domain (rest looked up from reference TRBV18 and TRBJ2-7): NAGVMQNPRHLVRRRGQEARLRCSPMKGHSHVYWYRQLPEEGLKFMVYLQKENIIDESGMPKERFSAEFPKEGPSILRIQQVVRGDSAAYFCASSPGTGNTYEQYFGPGTRLTVT.

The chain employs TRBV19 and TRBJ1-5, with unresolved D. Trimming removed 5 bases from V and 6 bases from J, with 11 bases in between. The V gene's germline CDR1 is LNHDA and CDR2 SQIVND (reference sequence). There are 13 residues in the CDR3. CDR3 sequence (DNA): TGTGCCAGTAGTTCATCCGGTCCTCAGCCCCAGCATTTT. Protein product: CASSSSGPQPQHF.

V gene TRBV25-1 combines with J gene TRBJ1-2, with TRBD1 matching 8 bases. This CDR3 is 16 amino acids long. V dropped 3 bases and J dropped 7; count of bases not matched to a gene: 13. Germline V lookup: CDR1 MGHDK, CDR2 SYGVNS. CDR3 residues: CASSDSNGQGRSGYTF. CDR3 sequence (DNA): TGTGCCAGCAGTGACTCCAACGGACAGGGAAGAAGTGGCTACACCTTC.

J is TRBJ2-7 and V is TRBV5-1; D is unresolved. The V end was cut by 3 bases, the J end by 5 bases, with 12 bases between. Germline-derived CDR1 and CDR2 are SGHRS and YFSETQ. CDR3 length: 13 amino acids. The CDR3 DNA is TGCGCCAGCAGCTATTACAGTGCTGACGAGCAGTACTTC. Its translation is CASSYYSADEQYF.

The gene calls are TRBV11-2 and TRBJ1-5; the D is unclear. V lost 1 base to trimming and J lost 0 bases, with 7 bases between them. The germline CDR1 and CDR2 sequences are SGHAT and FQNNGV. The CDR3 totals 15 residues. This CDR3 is CASSLGGLSNQPQHF. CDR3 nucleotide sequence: TGTGCCAGCAGCTTAGGTGGCCTTAGCAATCAGCCCCAGCATTTT.

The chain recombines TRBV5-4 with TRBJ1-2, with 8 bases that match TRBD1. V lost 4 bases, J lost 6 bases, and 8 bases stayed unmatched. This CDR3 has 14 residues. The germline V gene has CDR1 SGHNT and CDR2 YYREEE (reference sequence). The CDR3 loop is CASSLRSTGDGYTF. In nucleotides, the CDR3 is TGTGCCAGCAGCCTTCGGTCGACAGGGGATGGCTACACCTTC. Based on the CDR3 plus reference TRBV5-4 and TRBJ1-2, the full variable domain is ETGVTQSPTHLIKTRGQQVTLRCSSQSGHNTVSWYQQALGQGPQFIFQYYREEENGRGNFPPRFSGLQFPNYSSELNVNALELDDSALYLCASSLRSTGDGYTFGSGTRLTVV.

The CDR3 loop is CASSLAGGPYTGELFF. The CDR3 DNA is TGTGCCAGCAGCTTAGCGGGGGGGCCTTACACCGGGGAGCTGTTTTTT. V usage is TRBV9 and J usage is TRBJ2-2; 11 bases agree with TRBD2. This CDR3 contains 16 residues. With V trimmed by 4 bases and J by 3 bases, 5 bases remained unmatched. Germline V gene data show CDR1 as SGDLS and CDR2 as YYNGEE. The full variable domain, rest sourced from reference TRBV9 and TRBJ2-2, is DSGVTQTPKHLITATGQRVTLRCSPRSGDLSVYWYQQSLDQGLQFLIQYYNGEERAKGNILERFSAQQFPDLHSELNLSSLELGDSALYFCASSLAGGPYTGELFFGEGSRLTVL.

In DNA, the CDR3 is TGCGCCAGCAGCCGGAGTTGGGACAGGCCCACTGAAGCTTTCTTT. It specifies CASSRSWDRPTEAFF. The J gene is TRBJ1-1, the V gene TRBV5-1, with 8 bases that match TRBD1. The CDR3 sequence is 15 residues long. Germline CDR1 is SGHRS and CDR2 is YFSETQ. V lost 4 bases and J lost 4; bases outside the gene matches: 9.

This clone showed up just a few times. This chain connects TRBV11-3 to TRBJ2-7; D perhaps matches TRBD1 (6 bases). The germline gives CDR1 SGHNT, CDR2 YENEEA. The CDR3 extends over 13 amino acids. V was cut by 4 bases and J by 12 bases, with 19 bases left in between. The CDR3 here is CASSSTGDKSLYF. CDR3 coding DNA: TGTGCCAGCAGCTCGACAGGTGATAAGAGTCTGTACTTC. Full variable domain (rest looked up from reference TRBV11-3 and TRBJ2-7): EAGVVQSPRYKIIEKKQPVAFWCNPISGHNTLYWYLQNLGQGPELLIRYENEEAVDDSQLPKDRFSAERLKGVDSTLKIQPAELGDSAVYLCASSSTGDKSLYFGPGTRLTVT.

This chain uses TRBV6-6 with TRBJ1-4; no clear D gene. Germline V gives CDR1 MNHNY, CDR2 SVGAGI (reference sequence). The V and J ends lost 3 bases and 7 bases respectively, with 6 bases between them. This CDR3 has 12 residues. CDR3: CASSYSSEKLFF. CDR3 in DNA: TGTGCCAGCAGTTATTCTAGTGAAAAACTGTTTTTT.

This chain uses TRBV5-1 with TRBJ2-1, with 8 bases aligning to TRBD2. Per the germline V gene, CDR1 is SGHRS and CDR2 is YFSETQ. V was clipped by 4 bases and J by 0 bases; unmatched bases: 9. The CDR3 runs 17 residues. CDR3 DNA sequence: TGCGCCAGCAGCCTAAGTCTAGCGGGTGGCTCCTACAATGAGCAGTTCTTC. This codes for CASSLSLAGGSYNEQFF.

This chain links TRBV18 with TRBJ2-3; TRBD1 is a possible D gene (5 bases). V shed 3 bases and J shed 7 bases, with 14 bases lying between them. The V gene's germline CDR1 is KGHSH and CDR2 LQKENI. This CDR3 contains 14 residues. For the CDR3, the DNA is TGTGCCAGCTCACCCGACAGTCTGCGGAATACGCAGTATTTT. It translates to CASSPDSLRNTQYF.

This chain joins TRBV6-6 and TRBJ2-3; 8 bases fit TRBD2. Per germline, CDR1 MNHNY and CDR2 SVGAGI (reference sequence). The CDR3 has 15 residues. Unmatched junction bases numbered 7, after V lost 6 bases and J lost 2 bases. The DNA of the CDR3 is TGTGCCAGCAGCGAGGGACTAGTGTTCACAGATACGCAGTATTTT. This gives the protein CASSEGLVFTDTQYF.